This T cell receptor beta chain emerged from a study of shared clonotypes between healthy human individuals. Those who donated, Caucasian adults without exception, all lived in Nashville, Tennessee. Both subsets, CD45RA+ naive and CD45RA-negative memory, were split from the CD4+ cells. TCRdb keeps only in-frame clones here, not all; method: immunoSEQ multiplex PCR. The sample contains 2 million to 2.5 million clones, around 95% of which appear only once. From germline, CDR1 is SEHNR and CDR2 FQNEAQ (reference sequence). This CDR3 is 15 amino acids long. With V trimmed by 5 bases and J by 3 bases, 10 bases remained unmatched.

Sequenced sample: naive CD4+ T cells sorted from blood. Subset defined: CD45RA+ positively selected. This chain links TRBV7-9 with TRBJ2-7; TRBD2 matches 7 bases. This TCR derives from a man younger than 30 in good health. The DNA of the CDR3 is TGTGCCAGCAGCAGAGCCGGGGGGACTTACTACGAGCAGTACTTC. Its protein product is CASSRAGGTYYEQYF.